Here is one T cell receptor beta chain with its context. The antigen is not known. Next came a second PCR, run for roughly 6 to 11 cycles, which used a sample-barcoded 5' primer along with a J-beta primer mix. TCRdb re-analysed the 5' RACE reads in MiXCR, keeping a single row per CDR3 protein. The sample lists about 1.5 million distinct CDR3 sequences, 40% to 45% seen once, with about 3.8% in the top ten. The CDR3 covers 14 residues. V was pared by 4 bases and J by 2 bases, with 13 bases between. The germline gives CDR1 SGDLS, CDR2 YYNGEE. This record belongs to a study of blood T cells in healthy people across ages. Study observations and caveats: Fewer expanded clones and more diversity marked long-lived versus aged donors.

The TCR was taken from a young woman in good health. The specimen sequenced was blood. The chain employs TRBV9 and TRBJ2-7; a weak D match, TRBD2 (5 bases). The CDR3: CASSTSEGPYEQYF. The CDR3 region has the DNA TGTGCCAGCAGCACGAGCGAGGGTCCCTACGAGCAGTACTTC.